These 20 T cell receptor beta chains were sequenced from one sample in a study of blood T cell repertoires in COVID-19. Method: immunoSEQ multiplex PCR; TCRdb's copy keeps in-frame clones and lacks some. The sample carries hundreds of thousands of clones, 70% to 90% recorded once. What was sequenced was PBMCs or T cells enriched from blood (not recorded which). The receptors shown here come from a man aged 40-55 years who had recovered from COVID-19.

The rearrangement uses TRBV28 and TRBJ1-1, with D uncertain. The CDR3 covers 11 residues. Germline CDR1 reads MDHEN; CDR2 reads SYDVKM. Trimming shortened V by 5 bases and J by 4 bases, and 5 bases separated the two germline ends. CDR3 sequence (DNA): TGTGCCAGCAGTACTCGCACTGAAGCTTTCTTT. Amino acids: CASSTRTEAFF.

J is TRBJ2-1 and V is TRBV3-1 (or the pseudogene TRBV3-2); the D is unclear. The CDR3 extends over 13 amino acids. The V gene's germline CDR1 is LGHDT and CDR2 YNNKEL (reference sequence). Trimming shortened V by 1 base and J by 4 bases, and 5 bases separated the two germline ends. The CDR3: CASSQAFYNEQFF. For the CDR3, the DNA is TGTGCCAGCAGCCAAGCTTTTTACAATGAGCAGTTCTTC.

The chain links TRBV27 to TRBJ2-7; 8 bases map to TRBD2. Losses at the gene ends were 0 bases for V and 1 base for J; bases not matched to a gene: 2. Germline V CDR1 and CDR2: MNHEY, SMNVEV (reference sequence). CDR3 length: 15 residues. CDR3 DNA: TGTGCCAGCAGTTTATCTCTAGCGGGTTCCTACGAGCAGTACTTC. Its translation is CASSLSLAGSYEQYF.

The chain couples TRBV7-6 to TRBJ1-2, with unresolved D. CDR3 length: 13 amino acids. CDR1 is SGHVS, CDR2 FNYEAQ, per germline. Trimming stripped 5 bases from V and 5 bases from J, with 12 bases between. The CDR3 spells CASSQTGGYGYTF. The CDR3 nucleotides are TGTGCCAGCAGCCAGACCGGCGGGTATGGCTACACCTTC.

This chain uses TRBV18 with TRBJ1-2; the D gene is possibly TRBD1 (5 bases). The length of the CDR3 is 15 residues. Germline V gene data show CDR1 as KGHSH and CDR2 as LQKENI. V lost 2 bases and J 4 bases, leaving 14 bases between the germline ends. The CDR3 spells CASSPEQATGYGYTF. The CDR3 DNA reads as TGTGCCAGCTCACCAGAACAGGCGACGGGCTATGGCTACACCTTC.

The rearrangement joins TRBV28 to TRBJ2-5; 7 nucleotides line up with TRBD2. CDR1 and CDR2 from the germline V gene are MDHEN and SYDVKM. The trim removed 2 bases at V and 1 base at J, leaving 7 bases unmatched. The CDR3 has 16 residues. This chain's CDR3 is CASSLGGRTLQETQYF. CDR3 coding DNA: TGTGCCAGCAGTTTAGGCGGGAGAACTCTCCAAGAGACCCAGTACTTC.

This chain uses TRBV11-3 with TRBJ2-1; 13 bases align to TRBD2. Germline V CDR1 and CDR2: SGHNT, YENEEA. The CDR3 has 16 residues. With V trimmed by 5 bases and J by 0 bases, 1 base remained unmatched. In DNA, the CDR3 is TGTGCCAGCAGCCGGACTAGCGGGAGCTCCTACAATGAGCAGTTCTTC. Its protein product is CASSRTSGSSYNEQFF.

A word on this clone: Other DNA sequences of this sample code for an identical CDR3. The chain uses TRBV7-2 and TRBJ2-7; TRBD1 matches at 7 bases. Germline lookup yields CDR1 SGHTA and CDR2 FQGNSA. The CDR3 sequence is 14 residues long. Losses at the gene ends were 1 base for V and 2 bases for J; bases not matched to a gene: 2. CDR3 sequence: CASSLVQGAYEQYF. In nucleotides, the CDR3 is TGTGCCAGCAGCTTAGTTCAGGGGGCCTACGAGCAGTACTTC.

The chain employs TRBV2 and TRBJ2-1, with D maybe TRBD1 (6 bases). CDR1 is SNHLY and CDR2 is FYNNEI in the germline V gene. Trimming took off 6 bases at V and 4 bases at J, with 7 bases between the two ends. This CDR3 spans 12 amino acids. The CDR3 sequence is CASRGQYNEQFF. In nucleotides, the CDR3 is TGTGCCAGCAGGGGACAATACAATGAGCAGTTCTTC. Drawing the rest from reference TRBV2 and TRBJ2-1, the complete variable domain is EPEVTQTPSHQVTQMGQEVILRCVPISNHLYFYWYRQILGQKVEFLVSFYNNEISEKSEIFDDQFSVERPDGSNFTLKIRSTKLEDSAMYFCASRGQYNEQFFGPGTRLTVL.

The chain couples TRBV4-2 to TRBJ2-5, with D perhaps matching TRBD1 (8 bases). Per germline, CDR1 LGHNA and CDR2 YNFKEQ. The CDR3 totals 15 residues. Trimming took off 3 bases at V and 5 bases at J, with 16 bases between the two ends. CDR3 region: CASSHPGQGGETQYF. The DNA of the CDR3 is TGTGCCAGCAGCCATCCAGGACAGGGAGGGGAGACCCAGTACTTC.

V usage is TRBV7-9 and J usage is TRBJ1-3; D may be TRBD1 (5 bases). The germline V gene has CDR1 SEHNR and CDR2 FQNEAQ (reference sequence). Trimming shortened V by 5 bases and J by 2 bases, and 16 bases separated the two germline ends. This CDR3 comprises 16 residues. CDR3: CASSPSGLAAGNTIYF. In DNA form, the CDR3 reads TGTGCCAGCAGCCCTTCAGGGTTAGCAGCTGGAAACACCATATATTTT.

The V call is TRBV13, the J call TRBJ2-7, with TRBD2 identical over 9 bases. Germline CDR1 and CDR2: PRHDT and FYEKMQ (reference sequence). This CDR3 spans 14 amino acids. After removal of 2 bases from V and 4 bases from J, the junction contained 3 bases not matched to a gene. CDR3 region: CASSLLAGKYEQYF. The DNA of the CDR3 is TGTGCCAGCAGCTTACTAGCGGGGAAATACGAGCAGTACTTC.

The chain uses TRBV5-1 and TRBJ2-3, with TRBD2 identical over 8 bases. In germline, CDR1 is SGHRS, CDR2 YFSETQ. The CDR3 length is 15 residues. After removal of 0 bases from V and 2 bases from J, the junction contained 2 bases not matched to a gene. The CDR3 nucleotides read TGCGCCAGCAGCTTGGCAGCGGGGGTCACAGATACGCAGTATTTT. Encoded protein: CASSLAAGVTDTQYF. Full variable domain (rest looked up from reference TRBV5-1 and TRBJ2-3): KAGVTQTPRYLIKTRGQQVTLSCSPISGHRSVSWYQQTPGQGLQFLFEYFSETQRNKGNFPGRFSGRQFSNSRSEMNVSTLELGDSALYLCASSLAAGVTDTQYFGPGTRLTVL.

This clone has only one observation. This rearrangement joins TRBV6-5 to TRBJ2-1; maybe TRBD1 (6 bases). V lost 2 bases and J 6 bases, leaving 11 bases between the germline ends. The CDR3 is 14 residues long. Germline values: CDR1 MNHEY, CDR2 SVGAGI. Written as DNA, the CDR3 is TGTGCCAGCAGTTACCAGGGGATGAGCAATGAGCAGTTCTTC. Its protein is CASSYQGMSNEQFF.

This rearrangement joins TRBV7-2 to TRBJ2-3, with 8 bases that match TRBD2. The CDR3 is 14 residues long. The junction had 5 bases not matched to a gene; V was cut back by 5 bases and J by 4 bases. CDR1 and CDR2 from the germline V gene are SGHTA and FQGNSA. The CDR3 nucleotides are TGTGCCAGCAGCCAAGGACTAGCTTCAGATACGCAGTATTTT. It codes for CASSQGLASDTQYF.

The CDR3 loop reads CASSLEPSGRGSYNEQFF. The CDR3 DNA sequence: TGCGCCAGCAGCTTGGAGCCGAGCGGGAGGGGTTCCTACAATGAGCAGTTCTTC. The chain couples TRBV5-1 to TRBJ2-1; 10 bases are shared with TRBD2. From germline, CDR1 is SGHRS and CDR2 YFSETQ. Trimming cost V 0 bases and J 1 base; bases outside gene matches: 7. CDR3 length equals 18 residues.

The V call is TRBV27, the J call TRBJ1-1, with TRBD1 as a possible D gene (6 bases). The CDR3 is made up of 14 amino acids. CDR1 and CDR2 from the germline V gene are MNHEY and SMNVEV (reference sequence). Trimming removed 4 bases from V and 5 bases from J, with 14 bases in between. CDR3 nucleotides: TGTGCCAGCAGTTACAGGGCCCGGGATACTGAAGCTTTCTTT. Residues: CASSYRARDTEAFF.

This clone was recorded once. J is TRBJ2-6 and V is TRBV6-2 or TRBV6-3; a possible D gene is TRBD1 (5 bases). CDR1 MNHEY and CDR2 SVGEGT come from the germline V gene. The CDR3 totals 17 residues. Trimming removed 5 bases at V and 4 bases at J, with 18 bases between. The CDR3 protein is CASSTTGFPSGANVLTF. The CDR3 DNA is TGTGCCAGCAGTACAACAGGCTTCCCCTCCGGGGCCAACGTCCTGACTTTC.

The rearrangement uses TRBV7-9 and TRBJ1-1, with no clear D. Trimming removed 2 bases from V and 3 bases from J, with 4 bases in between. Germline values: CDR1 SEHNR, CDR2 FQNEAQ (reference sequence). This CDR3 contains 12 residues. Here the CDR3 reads CASSLIDTEAFF. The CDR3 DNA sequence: TGTGCCAGCAGCTTAATAGACACTGAAGCTTTCTTT.

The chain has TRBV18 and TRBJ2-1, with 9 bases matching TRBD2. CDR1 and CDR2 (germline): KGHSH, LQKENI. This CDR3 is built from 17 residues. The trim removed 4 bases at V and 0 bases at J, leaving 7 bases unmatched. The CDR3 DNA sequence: TGTGCCAGCTCACTCAGTAGCGGGGGTGACTCCTACAATGAGCAGTTCTTC. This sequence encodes CASSLSSGGDSYNEQFF.